The 30 T cell receptor beta chains below come from one sample, sequenced in a study of T cells in tuberculosis. Here immunoSEQ multiplex PCR was the method, and the copy in TCRdb shows in-frame clones only, minus some. The table lists about 49,000 clones, 90% to 95% of them singletons. Time point indicated: new active TB diagnosis, blood taken before or within 7 days of starting treatment. The sequences come from PBMCs, collected at tuberculosis diagnosis. The receptors shown here come from an adult with tuberculosis.

This chain connects TRBV7-9 to TRBJ2-3; possibly TRBD2 for D (5 bases). Germline CDR1 reads SEHNR; CDR2 reads FQNEAQ (reference sequence). Trimming cost V 5 bases and J 2 bases, with 20 bases left between them. The CDR3 length is 17 residues. CDR3 coding DNA: TGTGCCAGCAGCAAACGGCTGGACGGGAAATACACAGATACGCAGTATTTT. Translation gives CASSKRLDGKYTDTQYF.

V is TRBV11-2 and J is TRBJ2-7; a possible D gene is TRBD2 (5 bases). The V end lost 4 bases, the J end lost 1 base, and 11 bases lay between the germline ends. Per the germline V gene, CDR1 is SGHAT and CDR2 is FQNNGV. The CDR3 spans 14 residues. The CDR3 sequence: CASSSAGLSYEQYF. In nucleotides, the CDR3 is TGTGCCAGCAGCTCTGCCGGACTGTCCTACGAGCAGTACTTC.

V usage is TRBV10-1 and J usage is TRBJ1-2; 10 bases are a match to TRBD1. Trimming at V came to 7 bases and at J to 1 base, leaving 9 bases not matched to a gene. In germline, CDR1 is WNHNN, CDR2 SYGVQD (reference sequence). CDR3 length: 16 amino acids. The DNA for the CDR3 is TGCGCCAGCAACTACCGGGACAGGGGTCATAACTATGGCTACACCTTC. This sequence encodes CASNYRDRGHNYGYTF.

The rearrangement uses TRBV5-4 and TRBJ1-2; 8 nucleotides line up with TRBD1. The V gene's germline CDR1 is SGHNT and CDR2 YYREEE (reference sequence). The CDR3 extends over 17 amino acids. Trimming at V came to 3 bases and at J to 5 bases, leaving 15 bases not matched to a gene. The CDR3 here is CASSSPRGQASLYGYTF. The CDR3 nucleotides read TGTGCCAGCAGCTCGCCGAGGGGACAGGCGTCGCTTTATGGCTACACCTTC.

The V call is TRBV28, the J call TRBJ1-4; no reliable D call. This CDR3 is built from 15 residues. CDR1 is MDHEN and CDR2 is SYDVKM in the germline V gene. The ends were cut back, 3 bases at V and 4 bases at J, with 12 bases in the middle. CDR3 nucleotides: TGTGCCAGCAGTTTTACGGCGGCCGTTAATGAAAAACTGTTTTTT. Its translation is CASSFTAAVNEKLFF.

This chain uses TRBV4-1 with TRBJ1-1; TRBD1 is a possible D gene (5 bases). Per germline, CDR1 MGHRA and CDR2 YSYEKL. The CDR3 has 14 residues. The germline V and J ends were trimmed by 0 bases and 4 bases, with 9 bases remaining between them. The DNA for the CDR3 is TGCGCCAGCAGCCAAGATGGGGGGAGCACTGAAGCTTTCTTT. Protein product: CASSQDGGSTEAFF.

The chain joins TRBV27 to TRBJ2-7, with D possibly TRBD2 on 6 matching bases. Trimming shortened V by 0 bases and J by 3 bases, and 6 bases separated the two germline ends. CDR3 length: 13 amino acids. Germline V gene data show CDR1 as MNHEY and CDR2 as SMNVEV (reference sequence). CDR3 in amino acids: CASSLSGGYEQYF. The CDR3 DNA reads TGTGCCAGCAGTTTATCGGGGGGCTACGAGCAGTACTTC.

The chain links TRBV10-1 to TRBJ1-1; 10 bases match TRBD1. The CDR3 contains 15 residues. V trimming: 4 bases; J trimming: 0 bases; junction bases outside the gene matches: 2. CDR1 is WNHNN, CDR2 SYGVQD, per germline (reference sequence). The CDR3 DNA sequence: TGCGCCAGCAGTGTGGGACAGGGGATGAACACTGAAGCTTTCTTT. It encodes CASSVGQGMNTEAFF.

The chain joins TRBV18 to TRBJ2-2, with a tentative D call TRBD2 (6 bases). Trimming left V 8 bases short and J 0 bases short, with 13 bases between. Germline loops: CDR1 KGHSH, CDR2 LQKENI. CDR3 length equals 15 residues. The CDR3 sequence is CASRSGPPNTGELFF. In nucleotides, the CDR3 is TGTGCCAGCCGAAGCGGGCCCCCGAACACCGGGGAGCTGTTTTTT.

The V call is TRBV18, the J call TRBJ1-3, with 8 bases aligning to TRBD1. The CDR3 has 16 residues. CDR1 is KGHSH, CDR2 LQKENI, per germline. With 4 bases clipped from V and 2 bases from J, the junction kept 7 bases outside the gene matches. CDR3 sequence: CASSLGQGKTGNTIYF. CDR3 coding DNA: TGTGCCAGCTCACTAGGACAGGGCAAGACTGGAAACACCATATATTTT.

The chain is built from TRBV4-3 and TRBJ1-2, with TRBD1 as a possible D gene (5 bases). Germline V lookup: CDR1 LGHNA, CDR2 YSLEER. V was clipped by 0 bases and J by 3 bases, with 5 bases between them. The CDR3 is made up of 13 amino acids. The CDR3 sequence is CASSQDRDYGYTF. The CDR3 coding sequence is TGCGCCAGCAGCCAAGACAGGGACTATGGCTACACCTTC.

The V call is TRBV29-1, the J call TRBJ1-5; the match to TRBD1 covers 7 bases. In germline, CDR1 is SQVTM, CDR2 ANQGSEA. The V gene end was trimmed by 4 bases and the J gene end by 6 bases; junction bases not matched to a gene: 6. The CDR3 is made up of 13 amino acids. The CDR3: CSVASGDSQPQHF. The CDR3 DNA reads as TGCAGCGTTGCATCGGGGGACAGTCAGCCCCAGCATTTT. Variable domain in full (rest from reference TRBV29-1 and TRBJ1-5): SAVISQKPSRDICQRGTSLTIQCQVDSQVTMMFWYRQQPGQSLTLIATANQGSEATYESGFVIDKFPISRPNLTFSTLTVSNMSPEDSSIYLCSVASGDSQPQHFGDGTRLSIL.

The chain recombines TRBV5-4 with TRBJ2-2; 7 nucleotides line up with TRBD1. The length of the CDR3 is 15 residues. Germline CDR1 is SGHNT and CDR2 is YYREEE (reference sequence). Trimming at V came to 3 bases and at J to 1 base, leaving 3 bases not matched to a gene. The CDR3 sequence: CASSSRQGNTGELFF. Here the CDR3 DNA reads TGTGCCAGCAGCTCCCGACAGGGGAACACCGGGGAGCTGTTTTTT.

The rearrangement links TRBV2 to TRBJ1-1; D is ambiguous. Trimming pared 4 bases from V and 7 bases from J, leaving 16 bases between. The CDR3 is 14 residues long. Germline V gene data show CDR1 as SNHLY and CDR2 as FYNNEI. CDR3 residues: CASSGQLYPREAFF. CDR3 bases: TGTGCCAGCAGTGGACAACTGTACCCGCGTGAAGCTTTCTTT.

This clone showed up just once. The rearrangement links TRBV11-2 to TRBJ1-2; 7 nucleotides match TRBD1. Germline V gene data show CDR1 as SGHAT and CDR2 as FQNNGV. The CDR3 length is 17 residues. The V gene end was trimmed by 5 bases and the J gene end by 1 base; junction bases not matched to a gene: 13. The CDR3 DNA reads as TGTGCCAGCAGCCCGACCCGGAGACAGGGATTTAACTATGGCTACACCTTC. Amino acids: CASSPTRRQGFNYGYTF.

This chain links TRBV4-1 with TRBJ2-2; 7 positions match TRBD1. J was trimmed by 0 bases and V by 1 base; bases with no gene match: 11. This CDR3 is built from 19 residues. Germline V gene data show CDR1 as MGHRA and CDR2 as YSYEKL. The CDR3 region has the DNA TGCGCCAGCAGCCAAGGAGGGGGCAGGGGTCGAGCGAACACCGGGGAGCTGTTTTTT. It codes for CASSQGGGRGRANTGELFF.

The chain recombines TRBV7-2 with TRBJ2-7; a weak D match, TRBD2 (7 bases). V shed 6 bases and J shed 3 bases, with 18 bases lying between them. Germline-derived CDR1 and CDR2 are SGHTA and FQGNSA. The CDR3 is 15 residues long. CDR3 amino acids: CASRSGAGAYYEQYF. The CDR3 DNA follows: TGTGCCAGCAGATCGGGGGCGGGAGCCTACTACGAGCAGTACTTC.

The rearrangement joins TRBV7-6 to TRBJ2-7; 9 bases map to TRBD1. Germline values: CDR1 SGHVS, CDR2 FNYEAQ. Unmatched junction bases numbered 4, after V lost 5 bases and J lost 5 bases. This CDR3 contains 13 residues. The CDR3 bases are TGTGCCAGCAGCCCCGGACAGGGGAACGAGCAGTACTTC. Residues: CASSPGQGNEQYF. Supplemented by reference TRBV7-6 and TRBJ2-7, the full variable domain reads GAGVSQSPRYKVTKRGQDVALRCDPISGHVSLYWYRQALGQGPEFLTYFNYEAQQDKSGLPNDRFSAERPEGSISTLTIQRTEQRDSAMYRCASSPGQGNEQYFGPGTRLTVT.

The rearrangement joins TRBV28 to TRBJ1-2, with TRBD1 matching over 9 bases. The CDR3 contains 15 residues. The junction had 3 bases not matched to a gene; V was cut back by 2 bases and J by 2 bases. The V gene's germline CDR1 is MDHEN and CDR2 SYDVKM. This CDR3 is CASSLADRGNYGYTF. In DNA, the CDR3 is TGTGCCAGCAGTTTAGCGGACAGGGGAAACTATGGCTACACCTTC.

Only one count was recorded for this clone. The chain employs TRBV30 and TRBJ2-7; 8 bases are shared with TRBD1. This CDR3 has 16 amino acids. Germline values: CDR1 GTSNPN, CDR2 SVGIG (reference sequence). Trimming cost V 3 bases and J 4 bases; bases outside gene matches: 14. CDR3 DNA: TGTGCCTGGAGCGAACCCTGGACAGGGACGGGGTACGAGCAGTACTTC. The encoded protein is CAWSEPWTGTGYEQYF.

CDR3 nucleotides: TGTGCCAGCAGCGCAGGGGAGAGAGGTCAGCCCCAGCATTTT. Translation: CASSAGERGQPQHF. The chain carries TRBV5-6 and TRBJ1-5; possibly TRBD1 for D (6 bases). This CDR3 is 14 amino acids long. CDR1 and CDR2 from the germline V gene are SGHDT and YYEEEE. Trimming removed 4 bases at V and 6 bases at J, with 14 bases between.

This chain connects TRBV27 to TRBJ1-2; 9 bases match TRBD1. The trim removed 6 bases at V and 4 bases at J, leaving 9 bases unmatched. The CDR3 length is 15 residues. Looked up from germline, CDR1 is MNHEY and CDR2 is SMNVEV (reference sequence). The CDR3 loop is CASRSQGARLYGYTF. CDR3 in DNA: TGTGCCAGCAGGTCACAGGGGGCCCGGCTCTATGGCTACACCTTC.

This clone was recorded once. The chain couples TRBV29-1 to TRBJ1-2, with 9 bases matching TRBD1. V shed 5 bases and J 7 bases; nucleotides not matched to a gene: 17. The CDR3 extends over 16 amino acids. Germline CDR1 reads SQVTM; CDR2 reads ANQGSEA. CDR3 loop: CSVLPVLTGGYRGYTF. DNA of the CDR3: TGCAGCGTTCTCCCTGTCTTGACAGGGGGATATCGTGGCTACACCTTC.

The chain is built from TRBV5-4 and TRBJ2-2; TRBD2 is a possible D gene (5 bases). Germline V gene lookup returns CDR1 SGHNT and CDR2 YYREEE (reference sequence). The CDR3 is 14 amino acids. The germline V and J ends were trimmed by 4 bases and 6 bases, with 13 bases remaining between them. CDR3 in amino acids: CASSIEGIPGELFF. The CDR3 DNA sequence: TGTGCCAGCAGCATAGAGGGTATCCCCGGGGAGCTGTTTTTT.

The J gene is TRBJ2-1, the V gene TRBV30; 7 bases are a match to TRBD1. V shed 3 bases and J 7 bases; nucleotides not matched to a gene: 0. This CDR3 has 11 amino acids. CDR1 and CDR2 from the germline V gene are GTSNPN and SVGIG (reference sequence). CDR3 region: CAWSRGNEQFF. In DNA form, the CDR3 reads TGTGCCTGGAGCAGGGGGAATGAGCAGTTCTTC.

V is TRBV27 and J is TRBJ2-7; tentatively, D is TRBD2 (6 bases). V lost 4 bases and J 0 bases, leaving 10 bases between the germline ends. Germline CDR1 reads MNHEY; CDR2 reads SMNVEV (reference sequence). The length of the CDR3 is 14 residues. The CDR3 protein is CASSSGLPSYEQYF. The CDR3 DNA reads TGTGCCAGCAGTTCGGGACTGCCCTCCTACGAGCAGTACTTC.

This clone was observed once. The chain combines TRBV7-8 with TRBJ1-1; the match to TRBD1 covers 7 bases. Germline values: CDR1 SGHVS, CDR2 FQNEAQ. After removal of 4 bases from V and 5 bases from J, the junction contained 4 bases not matched to a gene. This CDR3 is 13 amino acids long. CDR3 sequence (DNA): TGTGCCAGCAGCTCACAGGGGAGGACTGAAGCTTTCTTT. Residues: CASSSQGRTEAFF.

The rearrangement joins TRBV30 to TRBJ2-7; 7 bases line up with TRBD2. The V gene's germline CDR1 is GTSNPN and CDR2 SVGIG (reference sequence). The V and J ends lost 2 bases and 6 bases, in that order; junction bases with no gene match: 7. The CDR3 has 13 residues. DNA of the CDR3: TGTGCCTGGAGTTTGCGGGAGACGTCCGAGCAGTACTTC. This encodes CAWSLRETSEQYF.

The V call is TRBV7-2, the J call TRBJ1-5, with TRBD1 matching over 7 bases. Germline lookup yields CDR1 SGHTA and CDR2 FQGNSA. Trimming removed 2 bases from V and 3 bases from J; junction bases left unmatched: 4. The CDR3 is made up of 15 amino acids. DNA of the CDR3: TGTGCCAGCAGCTTACAGGGGGGACTCAATCAGCCCCAGCATTTT. The encoded protein is CASSLQGGLNQPQHF.

The rearrangement links TRBV7-8 to TRBJ1-4; 7 bases agree with TRBD1. V shed 4 bases and J 6 bases; nucleotides not matched to a gene: 8. The CDR3 length is 15 residues. CDR1 is SGHVS, CDR2 FQNEAQ, per germline. The CDR3 nucleotides read TGTGCCAGCAGCTGGGCGCAGGGGGTTGATGAAAAACTGTTTTTT. Translating it yields CASSWAQGVDEKLFF.